The 27 T cell receptor beta chains below were found in one sample sequenced in a study of OX40 agonist ivuxolimab in advanced cancers. Assay: immunoSEQ multiplex PCR; the TCRdb copy retains only in-frame clones and omits some. This table has around 66,000 clones, approximately 90% appearing once. The source material was CD4+ or CD8+ T cells sorted from blood, sampled in a trial of the OX40 agonist ivuxolimab. The receptors shown here come from an adult with an advanced solid tumor such as melanoma, head and neck, liver or kidney cancer.

The chain has TRBV9 and TRBJ1-3, with D uncertain. This CDR3 has 14 amino acids. The V end lost 0 bases, the J end lost 7 bases, and 11 bases lay between the germline ends. Germline V gene lookup returns CDR1 SGDLS and CDR2 YYNGEE. CDR3 protein: CASSVDWTLNTIYF. As DNA, the CDR3 is TGTGCCAGCAGCGTAGACTGGACCCTCAACACCATATATTTT.

The V and J genes are TRBV7-6 and TRBJ2-1; no reliable D call. Germline CDR1 SGHVS, CDR2 FNYEAQ. The CDR3 sequence is 14 residues long. Deletions cut 0 bases from V and 0 bases from J, with 3 bases between. CDR3 in DNA: TGTGCCAGCAGCTTAGCGGGCTCCTACAATGAGCAGTTCTTC. Translating gives CASSLAGSYNEQFF.

The chain carries TRBV4-1 and TRBJ1-5; weak D call: TRBD1 (5 bases). CDR3 size: 15 residues. Looked up from germline, CDR1 is MGHRA and CDR2 is YSYEKL. V was clipped by 5 bases and J by 0 bases, with 11 bases between them. Written as DNA, the CDR3 is TGCGCCAGCAGCAAACAGACAGATAGCAATCAGCCCCAGCATTTT. It translates to CASSKQTDSNQPQHF.

The chain combines TRBV9 with TRBJ2-7; perhaps TRBD1 as D (5 bases). V was trimmed by 4 bases and J by 5 bases, leaving 13 bases between them. CDR1 SGDLS and CDR2 YYNGEE come from the germline V gene. This CDR3 contains 13 residues. This CDR3 is CASSSQGTHEQYF. The CDR3 region has the DNA TGTGCCAGCAGCTCCCAGGGAACCCACGAGCAGTACTTC.

The rearrangement joins TRBV25-1 to TRBJ1-2; weak D call: TRBD1 (6 bases). Trimming took off 6 bases at V and 8 bases at J, with 16 bases between the two ends. This CDR3 comprises 13 residues. Per germline, CDR1 MGHDK and CDR2 SYGVNS. The CDR3 DNA reads TGTGCCAGCAGCGATAGAAGGGGGGGCGGCTACACCTTC. Its protein product is CASSDRRGGGYTF.

This rearrangement joins TRBV5-1 to TRBJ2-1; D not certain. The germline V gene encodes CDR1 SGHRS and CDR2 YFSETQ. V was trimmed by 5 bases and J by 5 bases, leaving 8 bases between them. CDR3 length: 12 amino acids. The CDR3 DNA is TGCGCCAGCAGGGTAGGGAACAATGAGCAGTTCTTC. Protein sequence: CASRVGNNEQFF.

This chain joins TRBV5-1 and TRBJ2-1; TRBD2 agrees at 11 bases. The CDR3 totals 17 residues. Germline CDR1 reads SGHRS; CDR2 reads YFSETQ. With 3 bases clipped from V and 1 base from J, the junction kept 6 bases outside the gene matches. CDR3 region: CASSSSTSGGSYNEQFF. The DNA for the CDR3 is TGCGCCAGCAGCTCTTCCACTAGCGGGGGATCCTACAATGAGCAGTTCTTC.

The CDR3 loop is CASSLGRFNQPQHF. The CDR3 DNA reads TGTGCCAGCAGTCTCGGACGCTTTAATCAGCCCCAGCATTTT. The chain combines TRBV6-1 with TRBJ1-5; D call uncertain. Germline V CDR1 and CDR2: MNHNS, SASEGT. The germline V and J ends were trimmed by 5 bases and 4 bases, with 12 bases remaining between them. CDR3 length: 14 amino acids.

This chain joins TRBV10-2 and TRBJ1-5, with D hard to call. Germline CDR1 is WSHSY and CDR2 is SAAADI. The CDR3 runs 16 residues. Trimming left V 0 bases short and J 9 bases short, with 18 bases between. The CDR3 sequence: CASSESRSSRWWPQHF. The CDR3 region has the DNA TGCGCCAGCAGTGAGTCGAGAAGCAGTCGCTGGTGGCCCCAGCATTTT.

The chain combines TRBV9 with TRBJ1-1, with unresolved D. The CDR3 covers 14 residues. The V end lost 3 bases, the J end lost 4 bases, and 13 bases lay between the germline ends. Germline V CDR1 and CDR2: SGDLS, YYNGEE. The CDR3 DNA sequence: TGTGCCAGCAGCGCACACGCCGGGAGCACTGAAGCTTTCTTT. It codes for CASSAHAGSTEAFF. The variable domain in full, completed from reference TRBV9 and TRBJ1-1, reads DSGVTQTPKHLITATGQRVTLRCSPRSGDLSVYWYQQSLDQGLQFLIQYYNGEERAKGNILERFSAQQFPDLHSELNLSSLELGDSALYFCASSAHAGSTEAFFGQGTRLTVV.

Notes on this clone: One end of the junction is discordant with germline, which a read error may explain. The chain links TRBV30 to TRBJ2-5; 12 nucleotides align to TRBD2. This CDR3 is built from 17 residues. Germline V gives CDR1 GTSNPN, CDR2 SVGIG (reference sequence). The chain's CDR3 is CAWIALAGGHRQGTQYF. Written as DNA, the CDR3 is TGTGCCTGGATCGCCCTAGCGGGGGGGCACCGCCAAGGGACCCAGTACTTC.

The CDR3 region has the DNA TGTGCCAGCAGCTTCGGACAGGGGGCTGGTGGCTACACCTTC. Protein product: CASSFGQGAGGYTF. The chain combines TRBV7-9 with TRBJ1-2; 11 bases are a match to TRBD1. Trimming removed 3 bases from V and 7 bases from J; junction bases left unmatched: 4. The CDR3 sequence is 14 residues long. Looked up from germline, CDR1 is SEHNR and CDR2 is FQNEAQ (reference sequence).

The V and J genes are TRBV11-2 and TRBJ2-5; D not certain. CDR3 length: 11 residues. Between the trimmed V and J ends, which lost 4 bases and 9 bases, there was a span of 9 bases. The germline gives CDR1 SGHAT, CDR2 FQNNGV. DNA of the CDR3: TGTGCCAGCAGCTCCGCTGGCTCCCAGTACTTC. This codes for CASSSAGSQYF.

This chain joins TRBV29-1 and TRBJ1-4, with 9 bases identical to TRBD1. J was trimmed by 5 bases and V by 1 base; bases with no gene match: 2. The CDR3 contains 14 residues. Germline V CDR1 and CDR2: SQVTM, ANQGSEA. The CDR3 DNA reads as TGCAGCGTTGAAGGACAGGGGGGAAATGAAAAACTGTTTTTT. It codes for CSVEGQGGNEKLFF.

This chain connects TRBV27 to TRBJ2-7, with a possible D match to TRBD1 (6 bases). Deletions cut 3 bases from V and 6 bases from J, with 9 bases between. CDR1 and CDR2 (germline): MNHEY, SMNVEV (reference sequence). CDR3 size: 12 residues. CDR3 amino acids: CASSFRGGEQYF. For the CDR3, the DNA is TGTGCCAGCAGTTTTAGAGGGGGCGAGCAGTACTTC.

This rearrangement joins TRBV29-1 to TRBJ1-5, with D maybe TRBD1 (6 bases). CDR1 is SQVTM, CDR2 ANQGSEA, per germline. V dropped 2 bases and J dropped 3 bases, with 11 bases sitting between them. The CDR3 contains 14 residues. The CDR3 nucleotides read TGCAGCGTTGAAACGGGACATCCCAATCAGCCCCAGCATTTT. Its protein product is CSVETGHPNQPQHF.

The chain links TRBV4-1 to TRBJ2-4, with TRBD2 as a possible D gene (6 bases). The germline CDR1 and CDR2 sequences are MGHRA and YSYEKL. CDR3 length equals 17 residues. Trimming pared 0 bases from V and 0 bases from J, leaving 12 bases between. This CDR3 is CASSQDSGGRAKNIQYF. The CDR3 DNA reads TGCGCCAGCAGCCAAGATAGCGGTGGAAGAGCCAAAAACATTCAGTACTTC.

The V call is TRBV11-2, the J call TRBJ2-1; D not certain. The CDR3 consists of 13 residues. With 4 bases removed from V and 9 bases from J, the gap between germline ends came to 13 bases. Germline V gene lookup returns CDR1 SGHAT and CDR2 FQNNGV. CDR3 in amino acids: CASSSSRLGEQFF. CDR3 DNA sequence: TGTGCCAGCAGCTCTTCCAGATTAGGTGAGCAGTTCTTC. The full variable domain, rest sourced from reference TRBV11-2 and TRBJ2-1, is EAGVAQSPRYKIIEKRQSVAFWCNPISGHATLYWYQQILGQGPKLLIQFQNNGVVDDSQLPKDRFSAERLKGVDSTLKIQPAKLEDSAVYLCASSSSRLGEQFFGPGTRLTVL.

In its sample, this clone was seen once. The CDR3 reads CASSSTGEESTDTQYF. In DNA form, the CDR3 reads TGTGCCAGCAGCTCTACAGGAGAAGAGAGCACAGATACGCAGTATTTT. V and J are TRBV7-8 and TRBJ2-3, with TRBD1 as a possible D gene (5 bases). V shed 4 bases and J shed 0 bases, with 14 bases lying between them. The germline V gene has CDR1 SGHVS and CDR2 FQNEAQ. The CDR3 extends over 16 amino acids. Complete variable domain (other parts from reference TRBV7-8 and TRBJ2-3): GAGVSQSPRYKVAKRGQDVALRCDPISGHVSLFWYQQALGQGPEFLTYFQNEAQLDKSGLPSDRFFAERPEGSVSTLKIQRTQQEDSAVYLCASSSTGEESTDTQYFGPGTRLTVL.

The chain uses TRBV29-1 and TRBJ2-7; D not certain. Trimming cost V 8 bases and J 3 bases, with 14 bases left between them. Germline CDR1 SQVTM, CDR2 ANQGSEA. This CDR3 region has 12 residues. CDR3 nucleotides: TGCAGCACATCAGGAGTAGGCTACGAGCAGTACTTC. Residues: CSTSGVGYEQYF.

The CDR3 DNA reads as TGTGCCAGCTCACTACGAACGGGACAGGGGATGTACGAGCAGTACTTC. Translating it yields CASSLRTGQGMYEQYF. The rearrangement joins TRBV18 to TRBJ2-7, with 10 bases aligning to TRBD1. With V trimmed by 4 bases and J by 4 bases, 10 bases remained unmatched. This CDR3 region has 16 residues. The germline CDR1 and CDR2 sequences are KGHSH and LQKENI.

J is TRBJ2-5 and V is TRBV18; maybe TRBD2 (6 bases). The V gene's germline CDR1 is KGHSH and CDR2 LQKENI. The CDR3 has 14 amino acids. V lost 3 bases, J lost 3 bases, and 11 bases lay in between. The CDR3 reads CASSPGTYKETQYF. CDR3 in DNA: TGTGCCAGCTCACCCGGGACTTACAAAGAGACCCAGTACTTC.

The chain combines TRBV7-9 with TRBJ1-1; 9 bases fit TRBD1. The V gene end was trimmed by 3 bases and the J gene end by 4 bases; junction bases not matched to a gene: 3. The CDR3 loop spans 14 amino acids. CDR1 SEHNR and CDR2 FQNEAQ come from the germline V gene (reference sequence). The CDR3 loop is CASSFKTGGTEAFF. The CDR3 DNA sequence: TGTGCCAGCAGCTTCAAGACAGGGGGCACTGAAGCTTTCTTT.

This clone was observed once. This chain links TRBV5-1 with TRBJ2-7; 8 bases fit TRBD2. V lost 4 bases and J lost 0; bases outside the gene matches: 9. The CDR3 length is 16 residues. Germline CDR1 SGHRS, CDR2 YFSETQ. CDR3 in DNA: TGCGCCAGCAGCCCTGATAGCGGGGTGGGCTCCTACGAGCAGTACTTC. Amino acid sequence: CASSPDSGVGSYEQYF.

This chain uses TRBV5-5 with TRBJ1-1; D unresolved. This CDR3 is 14 amino acids long. Per germline, CDR1 SGHKS and CDR2 YYEKEE (reference sequence). V lost 0 bases, J lost 5 bases, and 11 bases lay in between. CDR3 nucleotides: TGTGCCAGCAGCTTGGATAGGCTTCTGACTGAAGCTTTCTTT. The encoded protein is CASSLDRLLTEAFF.

This clone was seen a few times. The chain is built from TRBV7-9 and TRBJ2-7, with TRBD1 matching 9 bases. The CDR3 runs 13 residues. With 4 bases clipped from V and 6 bases from J, the junction kept 4 bases outside the gene matches. The germline CDR1 and CDR2 sequences are SEHNR and FQNEAQ (reference sequence). This CDR3 reads CASSSGTGTEQYF. In DNA, the CDR3 is TGTGCCAGCAGCTCCGGGACAGGGACCGAGCAGTACTTC. The full variable domain, with the rest looked up from reference TRBV7-9 and TRBJ2-7, is DTGVSQNPRHKITKRGQNVTFRCDPISEHNRLYWYRQTLGQGPEFLTYFQNEAQLEKSRLLSDRFSAERPKGSFSTLEIQRTEQGDSAMYLCASSSGTGTEQYFGPGTRLTVT.

The rearrangement joins TRBV4-3 to TRBJ2-2; D remains ambiguous. With 0 bases removed from V and 8 bases from J, the gap between germline ends came to 10 bases. The CDR3 runs 14 residues. Germline V gene data show CDR1 as LGHNA and CDR2 as YSLEER. The CDR3 DNA follows: TGCGCCAGCAGCCAAGATTGGACGGCAGGGGAGCTGTTTTTT. It codes for CASSQDWTAGELFF.